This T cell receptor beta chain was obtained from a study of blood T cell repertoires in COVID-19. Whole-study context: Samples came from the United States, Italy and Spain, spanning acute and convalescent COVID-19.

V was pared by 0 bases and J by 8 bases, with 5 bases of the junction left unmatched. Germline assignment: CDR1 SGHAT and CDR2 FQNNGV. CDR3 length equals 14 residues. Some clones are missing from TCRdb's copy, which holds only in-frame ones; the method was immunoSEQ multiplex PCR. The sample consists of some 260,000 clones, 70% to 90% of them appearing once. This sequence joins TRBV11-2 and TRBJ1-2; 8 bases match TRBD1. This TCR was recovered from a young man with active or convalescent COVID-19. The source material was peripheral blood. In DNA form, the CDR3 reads TGTGCCAGCAGCTTAGAGGGCAGGGGGCGAGGCTACACCTTC. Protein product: CASSLEGRGRGYTF.